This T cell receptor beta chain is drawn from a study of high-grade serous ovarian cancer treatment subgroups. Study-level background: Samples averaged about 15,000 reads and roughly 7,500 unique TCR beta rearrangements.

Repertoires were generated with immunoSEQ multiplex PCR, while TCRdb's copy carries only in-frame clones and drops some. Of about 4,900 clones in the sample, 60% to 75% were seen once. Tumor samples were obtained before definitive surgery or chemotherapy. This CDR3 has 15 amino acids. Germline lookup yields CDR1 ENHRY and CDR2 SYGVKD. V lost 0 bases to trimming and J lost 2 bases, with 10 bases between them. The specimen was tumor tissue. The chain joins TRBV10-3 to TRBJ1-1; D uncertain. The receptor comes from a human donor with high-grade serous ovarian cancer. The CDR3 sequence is CAISESSAGNTEAFF. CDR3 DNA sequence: TGTGCCATCAGTGAGTCCTCCGCGGGAAACACTGAAGCTTTCTTT.